These 8 T cell receptor beta chains were sequenced from one sample in a study of blood T cell repertoires in COVID-19. This table comes from immunoSEQ multiplex PCR, and its TCRdb copy is limited to in-frame clones, with some not included. The sample holds some 45,000 clones, around 91% seen once. The sequencing input was peripheral blood. Receptors were obtained from a man aged 50-60 years with active COVID-19.

The rearrangement joins TRBV9 to TRBJ2-1; D might be TRBD2 (6 bases). V was shortened by 2 bases and J by 9 bases, with 12 bases between the two germline ends. This CDR3 is 13 amino acids long. Germline V gene data show CDR1 as SGDLS and CDR2 as YYNGEE. The CDR3 sequence is CASSVTGSGEQFF. The CDR3 coding sequence is TGTGCCAGCAGCGTGACCGGGAGCGGTGAGCAGTTCTTC.

This clone was detected once. The chain recombines TRBV4-2 with TRBJ2-1; maybe TRBD2 (7 bases). The germline V gene has CDR1 LGHNA and CDR2 YNFKEQ. Trimming removed 0 bases from V and 3 bases from J, with 18 bases in between. The CDR3 is made up of 18 amino acids. The CDR3 reads CASSQEGGGDSGYNEQFF. CDR3 coding DNA: TGTGCCAGCAGCCAAGAGGGGGGGGGCGATAGCGGCTACAATGAGCAGTTCTTC.

The V gene is TRBV10-3, the J gene TRBJ1-1; the D gene is possibly TRBD1 (6 bases). The V and J ends lost 4 bases and 2 bases respectively, with 8 bases between them. Germline V gives CDR1 ENHRY, CDR2 SYGVKD. The CDR3 covers 13 residues. The CDR3 sequence is CAISGTENTEAFF. In nucleotides, the CDR3 is TGTGCCATCAGTGGGACAGAAAACACTGAAGCTTTCTTT.

CDR3 sequence (DNA): TGTGCCAGCAGTTCCCACAGGTATAGCAATCAGCCCCAGCATTTT. It encodes CASSSHRYSNQPQHF. This rearrangement joins TRBV28 to TRBJ1-5, with a tentative D call TRBD1 (5 bases). This CDR3 is 15 amino acids long. Germline V gene sequence: CDR1 MDHEN, CDR2 SYDVKM. With 4 bases removed from V and 0 bases from J, the gap between germline ends came to 10 bases.

This clone occurred once. The chain is built from TRBV6-6 and TRBJ2-4; 8 bases align to TRBD1. Germline lookup yields CDR1 MNHNY and CDR2 SVGAGI (reference sequence). The CDR3 is made up of 15 amino acids. With V trimmed by 4 bases and J by 6 bases, 8 bases remained unmatched. CDR3: CASSSSGGLGNIQYF. Written as DNA, the CDR3 is TGTGCCAGCAGTTCCTCAGGGGGCTTGGGAAACATTCAGTACTTC.

V gene TRBV3-1 (or the pseudogene TRBV3-2) combines with J gene TRBJ1-5; TRBD1 might be the D (5 bases). The V and J ends lost 3 bases and 5 bases respectively, with 8 bases between them. Germline CDR1 and CDR2: LGHDT and YNNKEL (reference sequence). The CDR3 is 13 amino acids. CDR3 nucleotides: TGTGCCAGCAGCCAGCAGGGTTATCAGCCCCAGCATTTT. This gives the protein CASSQQGYQPQHF.

The CDR3 sequence is CASRPGGVTEAFF. The CDR3 region has the DNA TGTGCCAGCAGGCCCGGAGGTGTGACTGAAGCTTTCTTT. The chain employs TRBV28 and TRBJ1-1; unclear D gene. Between the trimmed V and J ends, which lost 6 bases and 5 bases, there was a span of 13 bases. Germline V lookup: CDR1 MDHEN, CDR2 SYDVKM. This CDR3 contains 13 residues.

The chain carries TRBV5-1 and TRBJ2-4, with TRBD1 matching 7 bases. CDR3 length equals 15 residues. V was pared by 4 bases and J by 3 bases, with 7 bases of the junction left unmatched. In germline, CDR1 is SGHRS, CDR2 YFSETQ. CDR3 coding DNA: TGCGCCAGCAGCCCACGACAGGGCCTCAAAAACATTCAGTACTTC. Its protein product is CASSPRQGLKNIQYF.